The T cell receptor (beta chain) described here comes from a study of blood T cell repertoires in COVID-19. Looking at the study overall: Donors in the United States, Italy and Spain gave samples during acute or convalescent COVID-19. T cells, B-cell-depleted T cells, or PBMCs supplied cDNA or gDNA.

In the study's own analysis: How many nucleated cells were present was estimated from reference gene primer amplification. The repertoire was sequenced with immunoSEQ multiplex PCR; TCRdb's copy has only in-frame clones and lacks some. V and J calls and clone size are copied from that table; D and trimming were computed from the DNA. The table includes fewer than 150,000 clones, 80% to 90% detected once. This clone has only one observation. Germline V gene data show CDR1 as MNHEY and CDR2 as SMNVEV (reference sequence). The CDR3 contains 14 residues. J was trimmed by 6 bases and V by 3 bases; bases with no gene match: 7.

The TCR sequence derives from a woman between 45 and 60 years old with active or convalescent COVID-19. The gene calls are TRBV27 and TRBJ1-2; TRBD1 aligns across 7 bases. Sequencing was carried out using peripheral blood. This CDR3 is CASSFLGGGHGYTF. DNA for the CDR3: TGTGCCAGCAGTTTTTTAGGAGGGGGCCATGGCTACACCTTC.